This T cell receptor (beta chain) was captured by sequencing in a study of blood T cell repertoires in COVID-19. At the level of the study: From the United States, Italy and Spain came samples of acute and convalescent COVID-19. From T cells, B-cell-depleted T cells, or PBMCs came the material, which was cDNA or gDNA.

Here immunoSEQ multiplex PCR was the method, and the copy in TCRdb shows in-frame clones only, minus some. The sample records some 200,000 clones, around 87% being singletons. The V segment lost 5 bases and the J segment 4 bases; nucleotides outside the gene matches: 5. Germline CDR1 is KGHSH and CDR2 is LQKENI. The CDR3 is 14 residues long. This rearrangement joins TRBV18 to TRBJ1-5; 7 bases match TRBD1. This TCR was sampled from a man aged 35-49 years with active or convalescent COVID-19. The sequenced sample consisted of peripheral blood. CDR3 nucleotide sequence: TGTGCCAGCTCAACCGGGACAGCAAATCAGCCCCAGCATTTT. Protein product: CASSTGTANQPQHF.